What follows are 3 T cell receptor beta chains derived from one specimen sequenced in a study of shared clonotypes between healthy human individuals. Sequenced by immunoSEQ multiplex PCR; TCRdb stores in-frame clones only, minus some. In the table there are about 2 million clones, 95% of which are singletons. The specimen sequenced was naive CD4+ T cells sorted from blood. The subset is: CD45RA+ positively selected. All receptors derive from a man aged 18 to 29 in good health.

This chain uses TRBV6-1 with TRBJ1-1, with TRBD1 matching over 7 bases. With V trimmed by 6 bases and J by 0 bases, 7 bases remained unmatched. Germline V lookup: CDR1 MNHNS, CDR2 SASEGT. This CDR3 region has 15 residues. The CDR3 region has the DNA TGTGCCAGCAGAGGGAGACAGGGAGTGAACACTGAAGCTTTCTTT. Translation: CASRGRQGVNTEAFF.

This clone has just one count. This chain connects TRBV7-9 to TRBJ2-5, with 8 bases matching TRBD1. The V gene end was trimmed by 4 bases and the J gene end by 2 bases; junction bases not matched to a gene: 3. Per germline, CDR1 SEHNR and CDR2 FQNEAQ (reference sequence). The CDR3 has 14 amino acids. CDR3 sequence: CASSSRTGQETQYF. CDR3 DNA: TGTGCCAGCAGCTCCCGGACAGGGCAAGAGACCCAGTACTTC.

The chain recombines TRBV30 with TRBJ2-2; no definite D call. The CDR3 contains 17 residues. Germline V gene data show CDR1 as GTSNPN and CDR2 as SVGIG (reference sequence). The V and J ends lost 0 bases and 5 bases respectively, with 19 bases between them. CDR3 sequence: CAWSVPHLSLRTGELFF. In DNA, the CDR3 is TGTGCCTGGAGTGTACCCCATCTATCACTGCGGACCGGGGAGCTGTTTTTT.